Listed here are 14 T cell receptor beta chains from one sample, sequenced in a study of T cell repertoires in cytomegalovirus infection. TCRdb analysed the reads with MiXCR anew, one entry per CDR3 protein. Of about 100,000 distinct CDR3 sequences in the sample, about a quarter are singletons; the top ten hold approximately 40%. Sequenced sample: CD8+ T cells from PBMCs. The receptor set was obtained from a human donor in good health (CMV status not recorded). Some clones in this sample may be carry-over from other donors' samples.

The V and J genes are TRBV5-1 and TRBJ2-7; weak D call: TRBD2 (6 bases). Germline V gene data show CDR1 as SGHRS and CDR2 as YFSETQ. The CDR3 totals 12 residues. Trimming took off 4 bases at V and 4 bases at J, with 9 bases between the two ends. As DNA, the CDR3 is TGCGCCAGCAGCGGGGCGGGGTACGAGCAGTACTTC. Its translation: CASSGAGYEQYF.

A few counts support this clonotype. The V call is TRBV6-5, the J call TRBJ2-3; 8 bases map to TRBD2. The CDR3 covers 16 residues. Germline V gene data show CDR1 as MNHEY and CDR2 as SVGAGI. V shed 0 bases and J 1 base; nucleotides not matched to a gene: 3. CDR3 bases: TGTGCCAGCAGTTACTCCCGGGGGGGCGGCACAGATACGCAGTATTTT. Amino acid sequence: CASSYSRGGGTDTQYF.

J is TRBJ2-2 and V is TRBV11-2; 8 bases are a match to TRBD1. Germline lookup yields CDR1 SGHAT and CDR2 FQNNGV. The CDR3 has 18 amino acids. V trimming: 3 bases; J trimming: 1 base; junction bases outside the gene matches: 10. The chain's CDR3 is CASSFPWTGRRNTGELFF. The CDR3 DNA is TGTGCCAGCAGCTTTCCCTGGACAGGGCGAAGGAACACCGGGGAGCTGTTTTTT.

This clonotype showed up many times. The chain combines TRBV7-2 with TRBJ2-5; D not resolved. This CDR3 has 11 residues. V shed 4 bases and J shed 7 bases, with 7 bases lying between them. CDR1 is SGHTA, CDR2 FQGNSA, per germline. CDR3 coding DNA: TGTGCCAGCAGCTGGTCAGGGACCCAGTACTTC. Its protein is CASSWSGTQYF.

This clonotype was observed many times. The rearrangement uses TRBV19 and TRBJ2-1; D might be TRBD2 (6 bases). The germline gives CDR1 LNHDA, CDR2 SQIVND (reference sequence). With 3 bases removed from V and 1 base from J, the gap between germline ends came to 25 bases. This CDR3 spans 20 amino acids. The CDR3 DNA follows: TGTGCCAGTAGTATTACCCATCGCCAGACCGGGAGCGCGTCCTACAATGAGCAGTTCTTC. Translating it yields CASSITHRQTGSASYNEQFF. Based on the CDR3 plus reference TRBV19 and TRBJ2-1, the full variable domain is DGGITQSPKYLFRKEGQNVTLSCEQNLNHDAMYWYRQDPGQGLRLIYYSQIVNDFQKGDIAEGYSVSREKKESFPLTVTSAQKNPTAFYLCASSITHRQTGSASYNEQFFGPGTRLTVL.

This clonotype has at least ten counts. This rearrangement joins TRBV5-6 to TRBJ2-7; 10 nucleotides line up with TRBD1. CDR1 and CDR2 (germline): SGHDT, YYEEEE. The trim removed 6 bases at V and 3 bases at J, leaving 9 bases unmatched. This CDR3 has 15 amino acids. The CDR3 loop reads CASINSGTGDYEQYF. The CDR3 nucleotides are TGTGCCAGCATCAACTCCGGGACAGGGGACTACGAGCAGTACTTC.

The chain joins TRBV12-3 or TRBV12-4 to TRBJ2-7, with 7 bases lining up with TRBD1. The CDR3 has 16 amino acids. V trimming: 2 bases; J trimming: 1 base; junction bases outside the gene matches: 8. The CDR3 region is CASSLRPPGQSYEQYF. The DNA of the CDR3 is TGTGCCAGCAGTTTACGTCCCCCGGGACAGTCCTACGAGCAGTACTTC.

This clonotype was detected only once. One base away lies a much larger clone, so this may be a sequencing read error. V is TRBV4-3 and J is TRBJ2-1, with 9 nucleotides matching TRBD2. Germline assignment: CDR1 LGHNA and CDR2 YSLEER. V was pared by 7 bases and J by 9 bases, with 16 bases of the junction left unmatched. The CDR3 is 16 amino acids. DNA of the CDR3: TGCGCCAGCAACCCCGGTGGGCGGGGGGGCCATAGTGAGCAGTTCTTC. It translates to CASNPGGRGGHSEQFF.

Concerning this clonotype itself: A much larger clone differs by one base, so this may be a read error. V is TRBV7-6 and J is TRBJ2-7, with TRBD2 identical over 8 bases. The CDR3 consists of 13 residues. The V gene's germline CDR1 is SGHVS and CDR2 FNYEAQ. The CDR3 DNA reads TGTACCAGCGCGGAGCGGGAGAACTACGAGCAGTACTTC. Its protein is CTSAERENYEQYF.

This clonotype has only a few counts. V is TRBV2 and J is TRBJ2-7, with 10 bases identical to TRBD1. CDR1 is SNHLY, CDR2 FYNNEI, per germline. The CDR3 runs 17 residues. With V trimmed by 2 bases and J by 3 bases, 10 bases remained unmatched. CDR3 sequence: CASSEYSLGTGVYEQYF. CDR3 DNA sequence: TGTGCCAGCAGTGAATATAGTTTGGGGACAGGGGTCTACGAGCAGTACTTC.

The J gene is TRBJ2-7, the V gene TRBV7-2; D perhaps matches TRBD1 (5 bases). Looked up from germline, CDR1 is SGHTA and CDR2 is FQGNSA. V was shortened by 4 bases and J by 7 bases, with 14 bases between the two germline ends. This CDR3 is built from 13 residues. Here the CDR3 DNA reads TGTGCCAGCAGCTCGGTAGGGGTTGGTGAGCAGTACTTC. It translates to CASSSVGVGEQYF.

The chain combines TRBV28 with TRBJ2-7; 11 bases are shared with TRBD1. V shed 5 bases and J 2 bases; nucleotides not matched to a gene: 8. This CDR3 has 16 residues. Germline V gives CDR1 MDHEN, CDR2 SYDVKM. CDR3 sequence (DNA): TGTGCCAGCAGTCCGTGGGACAGGGGGATAGCCTACGAGCAGTACTTC. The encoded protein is CASSPWDRGIAYEQYF.

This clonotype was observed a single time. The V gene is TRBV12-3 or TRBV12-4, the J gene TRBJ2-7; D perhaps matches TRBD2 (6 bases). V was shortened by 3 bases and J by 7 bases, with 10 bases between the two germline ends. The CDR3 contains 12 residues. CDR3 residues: CASSFWGVEQYF. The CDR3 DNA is TGTGCCAGCAGTTTTTGGGGGGTTGAGCAGTACTTC.

The CDR3 spells CASSSTSGRTETQYF. Here the CDR3 DNA reads TGTGCCAGCAGTTCGACTAGCGGGAGGACGGAGACCCAGTACTTC. This sequence joins TRBV28 and TRBJ2-5; 13 bases match TRBD2. Unmatched junction bases numbered 4, after V lost 4 bases and J lost 5 bases. The CDR3 has 15 amino acids. CDR1 and CDR2 from the germline V gene are MDHEN and SYDVKM. The whole variable domain, filled in from reference TRBV28 and TRBJ2-5, reads DVKVTQSSRYLVKRTGEKVFLECVQDMDHENMFWYRQDPGLGLRLIYFSYDVKMKEKGDIPEGYSVSREKKERFSLILESASTNQTSMYLCASSSTSGRTETQYFGPGTRLLVL.